These T cell receptor beta chains were read from a single sample in a study of CD8+ T cells in alopecia areata. Produced via immunoSEQ multiplex PCR; TCRdb's table is partial and in-frame only. Of around 65,000 clones in the sample, around half are singletons; the top ten hold roughly a sixth. This specimen consisted of CD8+ T cells sorted from blood, obtained at week 0. The receptors here all came from a human donor with alopecia areata. CDR3s include the opening cysteine and the closing phenylalanine or tryptophan. Fields, in order: CDR3 DNA, CDR3 protein, V gene, J gene, clone size, D gene. A D gene is named only where the DNA matches it firmly. The size field is filled for only some rows; it gives once, few, many or a size class.

CDR3 DNA: TGTGCCAGCAGCCCAACTAGCGGGAGCTCCTACGAGCAGTACTTC
CDR3 protein: CASSPTSGSSYEQYF
V gene: TRBV7-9
J gene: TRBJ2-7
clone size: .
D gene: TRBD2

CDR3 DNA: TGCGCCAGCAGCTTGAGTCTTCCGCCAGGGGAAGATACGCAGTATTTT
CDR3 protein: CASSLSLPPGEDTQYF
V gene: TRBV5-1
J gene: TRBJ2-3
clone size: .
D gene: .

CDR3 DNA: TGTGCCAGCAGGAGCAGGATTTCTGGGGAGCTGTTTTTT
CDR3 protein: CASRSRISGELFF
V gene: TRBV27
J gene: TRBJ2-2
clone size: few
D gene: .

CDR3 DNA: TGTGCCAGCAGCTTAGTAAAGGCCGAGCAGTACTTC
CDR3 protein: CASSLVKAEQYF
V gene: TRBV7-2
J gene: TRBJ2-7
clone size: .
D gene: .

CDR3 DNA: TGTGCCAGCAGCGTAGGTGGAGGAACGGAGACCCAGTACTTC
CDR3 protein: CASSVGGGTETQYF
V gene: TRBV9
J gene: TRBJ2-5
clone size: .
D gene: .

CDR3 DNA: TGTGCCAGCAGCGACGATCCCCGGGATGAGCAGTTCTTC
CDR3 protein: CASSDDPRDEQFF
V gene: TRBV9
J gene: TRBJ2-1
clone size: .
D gene: .

CDR3 DNA: TGCGCCAGCAGCCAAGATCTCACATCCTCCTACAATGAGCAGTTCTTC
CDR3 protein: CASSQDLTSSYNEQFF
V gene: TRBV4-3
J gene: TRBJ2-1
clone size: few
D gene: .

CDR3 DNA: TGCGCCAGCAGTCGGGACAGGGGGAGCACCGGGGAGCTGTTTTTT
CDR3 protein: CASSRDRGSTGELFF
V gene: TRBV4-1
J gene: TRBJ2-2
clone size: .
D gene: TRBD1

CDR3 DNA: TGCAGCGTTGCGGACTGGAGGAACGAGCAGTACTTC
CDR3 protein: CSVADWRNEQYF
V gene: TRBV29-1
J gene: TRBJ2-7
clone size: .
D gene: .

CDR3 DNA: TGTGCCAGCAGCTTAATCGAACAGGGGAACTACGAGCAGTACTTC
CDR3 protein: CASSLIEQGNYEQYF
V gene: TRBV7-9
J gene: TRBJ2-7
clone size: .
D gene: TRBD1